Listed here are 24 T cell receptor beta chains from one sample, sequenced in a study of vaccination and CD4 T cells after COVID-19. These receptors have no identified antigens. Sequencing of cultured CD4+ T cell DNA used the Oncomine TCR Beta short-read assay. One entry per CDR3 protein results from TCRdb running MiXCR on the PCR reads. This sample yields some 13,000 distinct CDR3 sequences, of which approximately 60% are seen a single time; approximately 12% belongs to the top ten. Regarding treatment: roughly ten-day PBMC culture with coronavirus spike peptide pools or control peptides (ViraFEST assay). Material: CD4+ T cells from blood, cultured in vitro. These receptors were obtained from a human donor who had recovered from COVID-19.

CDR3 loop: CASSYPGSSNQPQHF. The CDR3 DNA sequence: TGTGCCAGCAGTTACCCCGGGAGTAGCAATCAGCCCCAGCATTTT. The V call is TRBV6-2 or TRBV6-3, the J call TRBJ1-5; D remains ambiguous. Germline CDR1 is MNHEY and CDR2 is SVGEGT. Trimming took off 2 bases at V and 0 bases at J, with 8 bases between the two ends. This CDR3 is 15 amino acids long.

This clonotype was seen only a few times. This sequence joins TRBV15 and TRBJ1-2; D is perhaps TRBD1 (5 bases). The V end lost 1 base, the J end lost 7 bases, and 13 bases lay between the germline ends. Per the germline V gene, CDR1 is LNHNV and CDR2 is YYDKDF (reference sequence). The CDR3 spans 14 residues. The CDR3 DNA sequence: TGTGCCACCAGCAGAGCGGCAGGGCAGGGTGGCTACACCTTC. Residues: CATSRAAGQGGYTF.

The rearrangement joins TRBV7-3 to TRBJ2-5; D might be TRBD1 (7 bases). The CDR3 runs 13 residues. Between the trimmed V and J ends, which lost 5 bases and 7 bases, there was a span of 14 bases. The germline gives CDR1 SGHTA, CDR2 FQGTGA. The CDR3 nucleotides are TGTGCCAGCAGCGGACAGGAGGGTTGGACCCAGTACTTC. Translated, it gives CASSGQEGWTQYF.

This rearrangement joins TRBV4-2 to TRBJ1-5; the D gene is possibly TRBD1 (5 bases). V was trimmed by 0 bases and J by 10 bases, leaving 16 bases between them. The CDR3 is made up of 15 amino acids. Germline V gene sequence: CDR1 LGHNA, CDR2 YNFKEQ. The CDR3 is CASSQDGQGVIPQHF. CDR3 DNA: TGTGCCAGCAGCCAAGATGGCCAGGGCGTCATCCCCCAGCATTTT.

The table lists this clonotype with a few counts. J is TRBJ2-2 and V is TRBV19; D gene unclear. This CDR3 is built from 14 residues. V lost 3 bases and J lost 6, with 11 bases in between. CDR1 and CDR2 from the germline V gene are LNHDA and SQIVND (reference sequence). The CDR3 DNA is TGTGCCAGTAGTATGTCTAGTACCGCCGGGGAGCTGTTTTTT. It encodes CASSMSSTAGELFF.

This clonotype has just a few counts. The chain uses TRBV7-2 and TRBJ2-3, with 9 bases identical to TRBD1. The V gene's germline CDR1 is SGHTA and CDR2 FQGNSA. The ends lost 7 bases at V and 3 bases at J; junction bases unmatched: 5. This CDR3 comprises 14 residues. DNA for the CDR3: TGTGCCAGCACCCCGGGACAGGGAACAGATACGCAGTATTTT. Protein product: CASTPGQGTDTQYF.

This chain uses TRBV28 with TRBJ2-7; D not certain. CDR1 and CDR2 (germline): MDHEN, SYDVKM. This CDR3 has 11 residues. Trimming took 6 bases from V and 1 from J, leaving 4 bases between them. This CDR3 reads CASSMSYEQYF. In DNA, the CDR3 is TGTGCCAGCAGCATGTCCTACGAGCAGTACTTC.

This clonotype was detected a few times. The chain links TRBV2 to TRBJ2-7, with 8 bases matching TRBD2. Losses at the gene ends were 7 bases for V and 2 bases for J; bases not matched to a gene: 1. Germline-derived CDR1 and CDR2 are SNHLY and FYNNEI. CDR3 length: 12 residues. CDR3 DNA: TGTGCCAGCAAACTAGCGGCCTACGAGCAGTACTTC. It translates to CASKLAAYEQYF.

This chain links TRBV29-1 with TRBJ1-5; possible D gene TRBD1, 5 bases. Germline values: CDR1 SQVTM, CDR2 ANQGSEA. V was clipped by 6 bases and J by 4 bases, with 10 bases between them. This CDR3 comprises 12 residues. The CDR3: CSVAQGNQPQHF. The CDR3 DNA reads TGCAGCGTCGCCCAGGGTAATCAGCCCCAGCATTTT.

The rearrangement uses TRBV20-1 and TRBJ1-5; 7 bases fit TRBD1. Germline assignment: CDR1 DFQATT and CDR2 SNEGSKA (reference sequence). The CDR3 totals 12 residues. The trim removed 6 bases at V and 7 bases at J, leaving 6 bases unmatched. This chain's CDR3 is CSANRGLQPQHF. CDR3 DNA: TGCAGTGCCAACAGGGGTCTCCAGCCCCAGCATTTT.

V usage is TRBV7-7 and J usage is TRBJ2-5; 8 bases are a match to TRBD1. The trim removed 5 bases at V and 2 bases at J, leaving 7 bases unmatched. The CDR3 is made up of 15 amino acids. From germline, CDR1 is SSHAT and CDR2 FNYEAQ (reference sequence). The CDR3 bases are TGTGCCAGCAGCAGTGACAGGGGACCACAAGAGACCCAGTACTTC. Its translation: CASSSDRGPQETQYF.

The chain joins TRBV12-2 to TRBJ2-3. TRBV12-2 is classified as a pseudogene. There are 14 residues in the CDR3. The CDR3 DNA reads as TGTGCAAGTCACCCAAAGAGGAGCACAGATACGCGGTATTTT. Protein: CASHPKRSTDTRYF.

The CDR3 region has the DNA TGTGCCACCAGTGCCCCAGGGCAGGGGGGGAACCACGAGCAGTACTTC. Translating gives CATSAPGQGGNHEQYF. This chain uses TRBV24-1 with TRBJ2-7; tentatively, D is TRBD1 or TRBD2 (7 bases each). The CDR3 spans 16 residues. Trimming took 5 bases from V and 5 from J, leaving 21 bases between them. CDR1 KGHDR and CDR2 SFDVKD come from the germline V gene.

The gene calls are TRBV15 and TRBJ2-1, with D uncertain. The CDR3 totals 16 residues. Looked up from germline, CDR1 is LNHNV and CDR2 is YYDKDF (reference sequence). The V end lost 1 base, the J end lost 0 bases, and 10 bases lay between the germline ends. The CDR3 DNA is TGTGCCACCAGCAGAGCCATTTCAAGCTCCTACAATGAGCAGTTCTTC. As protein: CATSRAISSSYNEQFF.

This rearrangement joins TRBV7-2 to TRBJ1-3; no reliable D call. The CDR3 has 15 residues. Deletions cut 1 base from V and 7 bases from J, with 14 bases between. The germline gives CDR1 SGHTA, CDR2 FQGNSA. The CDR3 DNA reads TGTGCCAGCAGCTTAGTTTTGGGCAGGCCTAACACCATATATTTT. This gives the protein CASSLVLGRPNTIYF.

This rearrangement joins TRBV5-4 to TRBJ2-2; 10 positions agree with TRBD2. Per the germline V gene, CDR1 is SGHNT and CDR2 is YYREEE (reference sequence). This CDR3 region has 14 residues. V shed 4 bases, J shed 6 bases, and the junction held 3 bases outside the gene matches. Here the CDR3 DNA reads TGTGCCAGCAGCCCGGGGACTAGCGCCGGGGAGCTGTTTTTT. As protein: CASSPGTSAGELFF.

CDR3 nucleotide sequence: TGTGCCAGCAGCTCCGCGGCGACAGGGGGCACAAAAAACATTCAGTACTTC. Amino acids: CASSSAATGGTKNIQYF. The V call is TRBV11-1, the J call TRBJ2-4; 10 nucleotides line up with TRBD1. The germline CDR1 and CDR2 sequences are SGHAT and FQDESV (reference sequence). Germline trimming cut 4 bases from V and 4 bases from J; bases unmatched to any gene: 10. The CDR3 has 17 residues. Filled out from reference TRBV11-1 and TRBJ2-4, the complete variable domain reads EAEVAQSPRYKITEKSQAVAFWCDPISGHATLYWYRQILGQGPELLVQFQDESVVDDSQLPKDRFSAERLKGVDSTLKIQPAELGDSAMYLCASSSAATGGTKNIQYFGAGTRLSVL.

The chain joins TRBV18 to TRBJ2-5, with 11 bases identical to TRBD1. Per germline, CDR1 KGHSH and CDR2 LQKENI. The CDR3 is made up of 14 amino acids. V was clipped by 2 bases and J by 5 bases; unmatched bases: 1. The chain's CDR3 is CASSPGDRGETQYF. CDR3 coding DNA: TGTGCCAGCTCACCAGGGGACAGGGGGGAGACCCAGTACTTC. The whole variable domain, remainder taken from reference TRBV18 and TRBJ2-5, is NAGVMQNPRHLVRRRGQEARLRCSPMKGHSHVYWYRQLPEEGLKFMVYLQKENIIDESGMPKERFSAEFPKEGPSILRIQQVVRGDSAAYFCASSPGDRGETQYFGPGTRLLVL.

The chain couples TRBV19 to TRBJ2-2; 10 bases agree with TRBD2. The V gene's germline CDR1 is LNHDA and CDR2 SQIVND (reference sequence). After removal of 2 bases from V and 3 bases from J, the junction contained 0 bases not matched to a gene. CDR3 length: 15 amino acids. CDR3 DNA sequence: TGTGCCAGTAGTATACTAGCGGGAGACACCGGGGAGCTGTTTTTT. Protein: CASSILAGDTGELFF.

This chain joins TRBV4-2 and TRBJ2-5, with no clear D. Germline CDR1 and CDR2: LGHNA and YNFKEQ. The length of the CDR3 is 14 residues. V was pared by 1 base and J by 0 bases, with 6 bases between. CDR3 coding DNA: TGTGCCAGCAGCCAAGCAAGGTACCAAGAGACCCAGTACTTC. As protein: CASSQARYQETQYF.

V gene TRBV6-1 combines with J gene TRBJ1-2, with TRBD1 matching 7 bases. The CDR3 spans 16 residues. CDR1 MNHNS and CDR2 SASEGT come from the germline V gene. The ends lost 6 bases at V and 0 bases at J; junction bases unmatched: 10. The CDR3 protein is CASSPHGTETNYGYTF. CDR3 nucleotide sequence: TGTGCCAGCAGCCCACACGGGACAGAAACTAACTATGGCTACACCTTC.

This chain connects TRBV6-5 to TRBJ2-7, with D possibly TRBD1 on 6 matching bases. This CDR3 has 14 amino acids. V gave up 4 bases and J gave up 1 base, with 11 bases separating them. Germline CDR1 is MNHEY and CDR2 is SVGAGI. The chain's CDR3 is CASSSLQGSYEQYF. The CDR3 DNA is TGTGCCAGCAGTTCCCTACAGGGATCCTACGAGCAGTACTTC.

The chain uses TRBV28 and TRBJ2-3; D is perhaps TRBD1 (6 bases). This CDR3 is 11 amino acids long. Trimming took off 6 bases at V and 15 bases at J, with 16 bases between the two ends. Germline CDR1 is MDHEN and CDR2 is SYDVKM. The DNA for the CDR3 is TGTGCCAGCAGAGGACAGTCACTTTGTTATTTT. Translated: CASRGQSLCYF.

This clonotype came up a few times. V and J are TRBV5-1 and TRBJ1-2; TRBD1 matches at 8 bases. CDR1 and CDR2 from the germline V gene are SGHRS and YFSETQ. The trim removed 0 bases at V and 4 bases at J, leaving 8 bases unmatched. This CDR3 region has 16 residues. For the CDR3, the DNA is TGCGCCAGCAGCTTGGCGCCGACAGGGGATCGCTATGGCTACACCTTC. Encoded protein: CASSLAPTGDRYGYTF.